The T cell receptor (beta chain) under discussion was sequenced for a study of cytomegalovirus exposure and HLA in healthy donors. Whole-study results and caveats: There were several of the most significant clusters that appeared linked to common viral pathogens in a later analysis.

Points on this clone: Its antigen is still unknown.

Both 60 Vbeta primers and 13 Jbeta primers went into the PCR. Only in-frame clones appear in the TCRdb table, and some are missing; sequencing was by immunoSEQ multiplex PCR. Found here are tens of thousands of clones, about 80% of them singletons; the top ten hold approximately 7.6%. The V gene's germline CDR1 is SGHVS and CDR2 FQNEAQ. V trimming: 5 bases; J trimming: 3 bases; junction bases outside the gene matches: 7. The CDR3 consists of 15 residues. This clonotype was sampled from a man in his fifties or sixties in good health and CMV-seropositive. The chain links TRBV7-8 to TRBJ1-5; 7 positions match TRBD1. The material sequenced was PBMCs. The CDR3 nucleotides are TGTGCCAGCAGCATCCGGGACAGCCCCAATCAGCCCCAGCATTTT. Its protein is CASSIRDSPNQPQHF.